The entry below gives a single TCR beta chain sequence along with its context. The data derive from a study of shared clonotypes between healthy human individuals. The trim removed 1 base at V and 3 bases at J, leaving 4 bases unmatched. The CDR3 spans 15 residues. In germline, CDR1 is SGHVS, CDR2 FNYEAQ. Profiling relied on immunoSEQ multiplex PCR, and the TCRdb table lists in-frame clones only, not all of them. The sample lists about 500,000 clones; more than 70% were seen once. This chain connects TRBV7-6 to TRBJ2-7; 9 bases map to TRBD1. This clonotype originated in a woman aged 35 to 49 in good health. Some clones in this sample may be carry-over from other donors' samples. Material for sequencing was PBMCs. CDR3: CASSLEGTGIYEQYF. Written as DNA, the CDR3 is TGTGCCAGCAGCTTAGAGGGGACAGGGATCTACGAGCAGTACTTC.